A selection of T cell receptor beta chains follows, all from one sample in a study of blood T cell repertoires in COVID-19. Here immunoSEQ multiplex PCR was the method, and the copy in TCRdb shows in-frame clones only, minus some. The data contain about 170,000 clones, roughly 82% of them singletons. Sequencing used PBMCs or T cells enriched from blood (not recorded which). These receptors were taken from a man aged 50 to 60 who had recovered from COVID-19. CDR3s include the opening cysteine and the closing phenylalanine or tryptophan. The order of the fields is clone size, D gene, V gene, J gene, CDR3 protein, CDR3 DNA. The D gene is left open where the match is weak. Clone size is stated in some rows and not others, as once, few, many or a class when expanded.

size: NA; D: NA; V: TRBV19; J: TRBJ2-7; CDR3: CASSIGSKSSAYEQYF; DNA: TGTGCCAGTAGTATAGGTTCGAAGTCATCGGCCTACGAGCAGTACTTC
size: NA; D: NA; V: TRBV19; J: TRBJ1-5; CDR3: CASSIDRQPNQPQHF; DNA: TGTGCCAGTAGTATAGACCGACAGCCCAATCAGCCCCAGCATTTT
size: NA; D: NA; V: TRBV30; J: TRBJ2-5; CDR3: CAWSVPGLRETQYF; DNA: TGTGCCTGGAGTGTACCGGGGTTGCGAGAGACCCAGTACTTC
size: NA; D: TRBD1; V: TRBV27; J: TRBJ1-6; CDR3: CASAPRDRGLSNSPLHF; DNA: TGTGCCAGTGCACCCAGAGACAGGGGTCTTTCCAATTCACCCCTCCACTTT
size: NA; D: NA; V: TRBV19; J: TRBJ1-6; CDR3: CASSTFQGSASPLHF; DNA: TGTGCCAGTAGTACCTTCCAGGGTAGTGCATCACCCCTCCACTTT
size: NA; D: NA; V: TRBV10-2; J: TRBJ1-2; CDR3: CASRLGHYGYTF; DNA: TGCGCCAGCAGGCTGGGGCACTATGGCTACACCTTC
size: medium-sized; D: NA; V: TRBV9; J: TRBJ2-3; CDR3: CASSETRTDTQYF; DNA: TGTGCCAGCAGCGAAACGCGAACAGATACGCAGTATTTT
size: NA; D: NA; V: TRBV25-1; J: TRBJ2-4; CDR3: CASSLTGAGNIQYF; DNA: TGTGCCAGCAGTCTGACGGGCGCGGGAAACATTCAGTACTTC
size: NA; D: NA; V: TRBV5-1; J: TRBJ2-2; CDR3: CASSLGASSGELFF; DNA: TGCGCCAGCAGCTTGGGGGCTTCATCCGGGGAGCTGTTTTTT
size: NA; D: NA; V: TRBV6-5; J: TRBJ2-7; CDR3: CASSYSRGSYEQYF; DNA: TGTGCCAGCAGTTACTCCAGGGGCTCCTACGAGCAGTACTTC
size: NA; D: TRBD1; V: TRBV27; J: TRBJ1-6; CDR3: CASTFGTENSPLHF; DNA: TGTGCCAGCACCTTCGGGACAGAAAATTCACCCCTCCACTTT
size: NA; D: TRBD1; V: TRBV2; J: TRBJ2-1; CDR3: CASREGQANYDEQFF; DNA: TGTGCCAGCAGGGAGGGACAGGCTAATTACGATGAGCAGTTCTTC
size: NA; D: TRBD1; V: TRBV6-5; J: TRBJ2-4; CDR3: CASRTRGRENIQYF; DNA: TGTGCCAGCAGAACCAGGGGGCGTGAGAACATTCAGTACTTC
size: once; D: TRBD2; V: TRBV2; J: TRBJ2-7; CDR3: CAIPRGGGKTYEQYF; DNA: TGTGCCATTCCGAGGGGCGGGGGGAAAACCTACGAGCAGTACTTC
size: NA; D: TRBD1; V: TRBV18; J: TRBJ2-7; CDR3: CASSDGQASSYEQYF; DNA: TGTGCCAGCTCTGACGGACAGGCAAGCTCCTACGAGCAGTACTTC
size: NA; D: TRBD1; V: TRBV5-4; J: TRBJ1-2; CDR3: CASSPTGAGTYGYTF; DNA: TGTGCCAGCAGCCCAACAGGGGCTGGTACTTATGGCTACACCTTC
size: few; D: NA; V: TRBV7-2; J: TRBJ1-2; CDR3: CASSLAMRGRGYTF; DNA: TGTGCCAGCAGCTTAGCGATGCGGGGTAGAGGCTACACCTTC
size: NA; D: NA; V: TRBV9; J: TRBJ1-2; CDR3: CASSVPGFLGYTF; DNA: TGTGCCAGCAGCGTACCAGGTTTCCTTGGCTACACCTTC
size: once; D: TRBD1; V: TRBV20-1; J: TRBJ1-2; CDR3: CSASGHRQGRNYGYTF; DNA: TGCAGTGCTAGTGGCCATCGACAGGGGCGAAACTATGGCTACACCTTC
size: NA; D: NA; V: TRBV12-3/TRBV12-4; J: TRBJ1-3; CDR3: CASSSSAGNTIYF; DNA: TGTGCCAGCAGTTCCTCCGCTGGAAACACCATATATTTT
size: many; D: NA; V: TRBV10-3; J: TRBJ1-4; CDR3: CAISESGVSNEKLFF; DNA: TGTGCCATCAGTGAGTCAGGAGTCAGTAATGAAAAACTGTTTTTT
size: NA; D: TRBD1; V: TRBV6-4; J: TRBJ2-7; CDR3: CASSNRQGHYEQYF; DNA: TGTGCCAGCAGTAATAGACAGGGGCATTACGAGCAGTACTTC
size: NA; D: TRBD1; V: TRBV19; J: TRBJ1-2; CDR3: CASSTGTGAYGYTF; DNA: TGTGCCAGTAGTACCGGGACAGGGGCCTATGGCTACACCTTC
size: NA; D: TRBD1; V: TRBV30; J: TRBJ2-1; CDR3: CAWSVLLGDSQFF; DNA: TGTGCCTGGAGTGTCCTTCTTGGGGACAGCCAGTTCTTC
size: once; D: TRBD2; V: TRBV2; J: TRBJ2-7; CDR3: CASSGLAGSYEQYF; DNA: TGTGCCAGCAGTGGGCTAGCGGGGTCCTACGAGCAGTACTTC
size: NA; D: TRBD1; V: TRBV23-1; J: TRBJ1-4; CDR3: CASSPRGSNEKLFF; DNA: TGCGCCAGCAGTCCCAGGGGGAGTAATGAAAAACTGTTTTTT
size: once; D: TRBD1; V: TRBV6-5; J: TRBJ1-1; CDR3: CASSPPGQGYTEAFF; DNA: TGTGCCAGCAGTCCACCCGGACAGGGGTACACTGAAGCTTTCTTT
size: few; D: NA; V: TRBV29-1; J: TRBJ1-1; CDR3: CSAREDANTEAFF; DNA: TGCAGCGCCAGAGAGGATGCGAACACTGAAGCTTTCTTT